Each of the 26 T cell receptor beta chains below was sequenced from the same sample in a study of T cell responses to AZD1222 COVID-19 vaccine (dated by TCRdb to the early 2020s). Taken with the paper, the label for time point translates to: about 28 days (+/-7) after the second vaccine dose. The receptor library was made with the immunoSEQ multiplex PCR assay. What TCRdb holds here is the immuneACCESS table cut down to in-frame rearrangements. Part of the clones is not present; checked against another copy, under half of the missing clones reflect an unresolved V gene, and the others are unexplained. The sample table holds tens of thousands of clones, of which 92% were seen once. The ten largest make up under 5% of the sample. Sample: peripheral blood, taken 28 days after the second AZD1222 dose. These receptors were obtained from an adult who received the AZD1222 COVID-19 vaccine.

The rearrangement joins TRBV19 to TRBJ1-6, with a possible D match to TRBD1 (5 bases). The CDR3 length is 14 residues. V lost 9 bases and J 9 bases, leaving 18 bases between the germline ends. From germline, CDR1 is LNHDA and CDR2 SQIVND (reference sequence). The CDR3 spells CASPSRDFGSPLHF. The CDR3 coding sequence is TGTGCCAGCCCGTCCCGGGACTTCGGTTCACCCCTCCACTTT.

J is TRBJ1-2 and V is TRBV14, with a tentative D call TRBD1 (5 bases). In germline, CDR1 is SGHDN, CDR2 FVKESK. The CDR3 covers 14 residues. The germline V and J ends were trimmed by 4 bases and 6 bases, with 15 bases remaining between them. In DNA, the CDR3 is TGTGCCAGCAGCCGTCGACGGCAGGGCGATGGCTACACCTTC. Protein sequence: CASSRRRQGDGYTF.

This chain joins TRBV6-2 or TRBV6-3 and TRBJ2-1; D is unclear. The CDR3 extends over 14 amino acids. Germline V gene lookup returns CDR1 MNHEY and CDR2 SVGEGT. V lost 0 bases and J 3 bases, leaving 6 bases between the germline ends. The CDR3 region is CASSYSSDYNEQFF. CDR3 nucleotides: TGTGCCAGCAGTTACTCCTCAGACTACAATGAGCAGTTCTTC.

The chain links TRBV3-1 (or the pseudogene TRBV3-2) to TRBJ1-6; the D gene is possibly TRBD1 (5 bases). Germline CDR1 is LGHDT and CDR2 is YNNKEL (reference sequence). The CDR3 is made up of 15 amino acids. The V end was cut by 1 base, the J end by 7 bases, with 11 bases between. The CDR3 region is CASSQGQGRNSPLHF. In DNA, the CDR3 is TGTGCCAGCAGCCAAGGGCAGGGTCGCAATTCACCCCTCCACTTT.

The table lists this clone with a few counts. The CDR3 loop is CASSSLPGTLEANYGYTF. The CDR3, as DNA: TGTGCCAGCAGTTCCCTACCCGGGACATTGGAAGCTAACTATGGCTACACCTTC. The chain combines TRBV7-9 with TRBJ1-2, with a possible D match to TRBD1 (6 bases). V was cut by 6 bases and J by 0 bases, with 23 bases left in between. The CDR3 consists of 18 residues. The germline V gene encodes CDR1 SEHNR and CDR2 FQNEAQ (reference sequence).

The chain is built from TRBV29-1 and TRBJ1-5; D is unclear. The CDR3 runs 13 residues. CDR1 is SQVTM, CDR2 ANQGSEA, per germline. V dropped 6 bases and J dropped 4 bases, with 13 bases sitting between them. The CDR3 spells CSVEVQKNQPQHF. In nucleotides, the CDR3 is TGCAGCGTAGAGGTACAGAAGAATCAGCCCCAGCATTTT.

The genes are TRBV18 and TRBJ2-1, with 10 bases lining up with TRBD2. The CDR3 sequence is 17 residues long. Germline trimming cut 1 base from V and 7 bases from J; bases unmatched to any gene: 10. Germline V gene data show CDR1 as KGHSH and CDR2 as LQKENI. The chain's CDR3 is CASSPLPPSGRGNEQFF. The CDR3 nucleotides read TGTGCCAGCTCACCACTCCCGCCTAGCGGGAGAGGAAATGAGCAGTTCTTC.

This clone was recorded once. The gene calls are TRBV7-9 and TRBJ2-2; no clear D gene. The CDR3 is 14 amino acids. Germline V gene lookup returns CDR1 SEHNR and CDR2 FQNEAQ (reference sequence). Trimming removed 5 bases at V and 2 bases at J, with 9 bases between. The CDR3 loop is CASSPEFNTGELFF. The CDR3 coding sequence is TGTGCCAGCAGCCCCGAATTTAACACCGGGGAGCTGTTTTTT.

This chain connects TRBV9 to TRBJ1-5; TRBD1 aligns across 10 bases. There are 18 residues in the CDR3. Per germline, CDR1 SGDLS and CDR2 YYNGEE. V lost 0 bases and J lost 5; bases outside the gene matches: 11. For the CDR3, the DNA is TGTGCCAGCAGCGTAGGGACAGGGGGAAGTAGAATGGATCAGCCCCAGCATTTT. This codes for CASSVGTGGSRMDQPQHF. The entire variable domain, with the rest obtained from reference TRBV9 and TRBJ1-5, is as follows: DSGVTQTPKHLITATGQRVTLRCSPRSGDLSVYWYQQSLDQGLQFLIQYYNGEERAKGNILERFSAQQFPDLHSELNLSSLELGDSALYFCASSVGTGGSRMDQPQHFGDGTRLSIL.

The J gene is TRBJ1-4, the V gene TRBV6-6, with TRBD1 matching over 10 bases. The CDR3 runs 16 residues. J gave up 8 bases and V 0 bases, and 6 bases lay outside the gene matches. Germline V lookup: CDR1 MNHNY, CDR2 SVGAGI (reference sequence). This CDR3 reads CASSYSGDRGLEKLFF. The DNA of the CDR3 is TGTGCCAGCAGTTACTCGGGGGACAGGGGACTCGAAAAACTGTTTTTT.

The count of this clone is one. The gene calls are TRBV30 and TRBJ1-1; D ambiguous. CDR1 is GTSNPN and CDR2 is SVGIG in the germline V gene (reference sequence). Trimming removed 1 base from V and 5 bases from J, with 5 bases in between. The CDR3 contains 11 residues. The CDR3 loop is CAWSAQTEAFF. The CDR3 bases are TGTGCCTGGAGTGCCCAGACTGAAGCTTTCTTT.

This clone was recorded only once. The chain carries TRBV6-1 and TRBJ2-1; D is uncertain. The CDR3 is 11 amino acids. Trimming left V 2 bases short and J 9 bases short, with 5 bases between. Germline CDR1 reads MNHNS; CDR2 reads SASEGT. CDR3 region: CASSELIEQFF. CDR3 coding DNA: TGTGCCAGCAGTGAACTCATTGAGCAGTTCTTC.

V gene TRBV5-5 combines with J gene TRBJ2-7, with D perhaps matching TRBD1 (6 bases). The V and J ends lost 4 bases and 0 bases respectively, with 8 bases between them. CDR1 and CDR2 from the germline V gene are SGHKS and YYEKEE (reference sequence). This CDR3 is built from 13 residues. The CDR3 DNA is TGTGCCAGCAGCGGACAGCGCTCCTACGAGCAGTACTTC. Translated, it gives CASSGQRSYEQYF.

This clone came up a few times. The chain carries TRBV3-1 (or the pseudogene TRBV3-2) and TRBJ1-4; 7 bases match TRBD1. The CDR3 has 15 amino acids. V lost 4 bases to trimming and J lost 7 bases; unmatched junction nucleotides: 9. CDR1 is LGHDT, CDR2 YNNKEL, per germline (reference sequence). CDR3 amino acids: CASSPSIAGGEKLFF. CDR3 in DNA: TGTGCCAGCAGCCCCAGTATCGCAGGGGGTGAAAAACTGTTTTTT.

CDR3 coding DNA: TGTGCCAGCAGTCTTGACGGACAGGGCCATTCACCCCTCCACTTT. This gives the protein CASSLDGQGHSPLHF. The V gene is TRBV28, the J gene TRBJ1-6, with 8 nucleotides matching TRBD1. This CDR3 contains 15 residues. Germline V gene data show CDR1 as MDHEN and CDR2 as SYDVKM. V lost 5 bases, J lost 8 bases, and 8 bases stayed unmatched. Together with reference TRBV28 and TRBJ1-6, the CDR3 gives the full variable domain: DVKVTQSSRYLVKRTGEKVFLECVQDMDHENMFWYRQDPGLGLRLIYFSYDVKMKEKGDIPEGYSVSREKKERFSLILESASTNQTSMYLCASSLDGQGHSPLHFGNGTRLTVT.

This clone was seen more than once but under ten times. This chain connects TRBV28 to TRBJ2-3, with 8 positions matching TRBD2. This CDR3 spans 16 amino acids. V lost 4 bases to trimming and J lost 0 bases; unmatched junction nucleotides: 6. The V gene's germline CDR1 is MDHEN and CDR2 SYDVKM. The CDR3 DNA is TGTGCCAGCAGTTCGACTAGCGTCAAAAGCACAGATACGCAGTATTTT. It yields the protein CASSSTSVKSTDTQYF.

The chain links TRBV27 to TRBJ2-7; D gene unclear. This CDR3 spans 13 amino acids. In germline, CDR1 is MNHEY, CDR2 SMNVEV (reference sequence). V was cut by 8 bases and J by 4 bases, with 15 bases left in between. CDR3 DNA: TGTGCCAGCGGTGGGGTTCTCAAGTACGAGCAGTACTTC. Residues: CASGGVLKYEQYF.

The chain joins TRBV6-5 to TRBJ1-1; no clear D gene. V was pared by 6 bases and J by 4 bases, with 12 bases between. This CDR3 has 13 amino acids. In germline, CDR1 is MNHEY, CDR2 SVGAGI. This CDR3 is CASRKEEGTEAFF. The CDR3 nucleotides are TGTGCCAGCAGGAAGGAAGAGGGCACTGAAGCTTTCTTT.

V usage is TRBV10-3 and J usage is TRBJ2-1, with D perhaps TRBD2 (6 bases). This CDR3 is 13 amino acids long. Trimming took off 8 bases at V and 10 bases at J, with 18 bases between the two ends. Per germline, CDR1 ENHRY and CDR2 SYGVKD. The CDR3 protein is CAISGGLKGEQFF. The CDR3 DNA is TGTGCCATCTCTGGGGGACTGAAGGGGGAGCAGTTCTTC.

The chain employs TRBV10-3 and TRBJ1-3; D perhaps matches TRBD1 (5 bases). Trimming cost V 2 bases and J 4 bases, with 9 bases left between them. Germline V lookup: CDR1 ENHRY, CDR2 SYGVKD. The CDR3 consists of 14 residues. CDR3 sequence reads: CAISEGARGNTIYF. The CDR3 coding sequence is TGTGCCATCAGTGAGGGGGCGCGCGGAAACACCATATATTTT.

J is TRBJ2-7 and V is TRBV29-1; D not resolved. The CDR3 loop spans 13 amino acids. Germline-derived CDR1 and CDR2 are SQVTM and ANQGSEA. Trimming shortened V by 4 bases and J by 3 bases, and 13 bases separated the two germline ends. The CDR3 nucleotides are TGCAGCGTTGGATCGGCCCTTCTCTACGAGCAGTACTTC. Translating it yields CSVGSALLYEQYF.

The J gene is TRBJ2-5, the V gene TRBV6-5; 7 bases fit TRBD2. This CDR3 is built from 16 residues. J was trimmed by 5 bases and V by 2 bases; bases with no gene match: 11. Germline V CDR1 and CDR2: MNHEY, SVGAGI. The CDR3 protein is CASSYAASGLLETQYF. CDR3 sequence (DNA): TGTGCCAGCAGTTACGCGGCTAGCGGCCTCTTGGAGACCCAGTACTTC.

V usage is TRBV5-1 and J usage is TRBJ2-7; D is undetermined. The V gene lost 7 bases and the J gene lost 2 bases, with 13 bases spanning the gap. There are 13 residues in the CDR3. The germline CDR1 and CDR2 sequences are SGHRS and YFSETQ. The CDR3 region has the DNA TGCGCCAGCGGTATTAGCACCGCCTACGAGCAGTACTTC. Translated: CASGISTAYEQYF. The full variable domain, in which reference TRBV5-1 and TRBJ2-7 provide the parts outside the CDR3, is KAGVTQTPRYLIKTRGQQVTLSCSPISGHRSVSWYQQTPGQGLQFLFEYFSETQRNKGNFPGRFSGRQFSNSRSEMNVSTLELGDSALYLCASGISTAYEQYFGPGTRLTVT.

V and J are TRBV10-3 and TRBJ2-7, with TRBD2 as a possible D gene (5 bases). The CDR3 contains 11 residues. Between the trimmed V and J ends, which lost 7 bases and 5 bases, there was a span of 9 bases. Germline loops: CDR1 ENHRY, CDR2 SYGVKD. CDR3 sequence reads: CAIMKRDEQYF. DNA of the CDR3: TGTGCCATCATGAAGAGGGACGAGCAGTACTTC.

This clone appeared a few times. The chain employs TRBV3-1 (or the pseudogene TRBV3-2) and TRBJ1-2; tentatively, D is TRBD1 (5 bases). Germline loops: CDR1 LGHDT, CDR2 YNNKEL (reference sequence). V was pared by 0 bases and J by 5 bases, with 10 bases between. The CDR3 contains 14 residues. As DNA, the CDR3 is TGTGCCAGCAGCCAAGACGACAGCCGATATGGCTACACCTTC. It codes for CASSQDDSRYGYTF.

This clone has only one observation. The CDR3 spells CASTGLLTNEKLFF. The CDR3, as DNA: TGTGCCAGCACCGGACTTCTAACTAATGAAAAACTGTTTTTT. The gene calls are TRBV2 and TRBJ1-4, with no clear D. This CDR3 is 14 amino acids long. V lost 7 bases and J 1 base, leaving 10 bases between the germline ends. CDR1 SNHLY and CDR2 FYNNEI come from the germline V gene.